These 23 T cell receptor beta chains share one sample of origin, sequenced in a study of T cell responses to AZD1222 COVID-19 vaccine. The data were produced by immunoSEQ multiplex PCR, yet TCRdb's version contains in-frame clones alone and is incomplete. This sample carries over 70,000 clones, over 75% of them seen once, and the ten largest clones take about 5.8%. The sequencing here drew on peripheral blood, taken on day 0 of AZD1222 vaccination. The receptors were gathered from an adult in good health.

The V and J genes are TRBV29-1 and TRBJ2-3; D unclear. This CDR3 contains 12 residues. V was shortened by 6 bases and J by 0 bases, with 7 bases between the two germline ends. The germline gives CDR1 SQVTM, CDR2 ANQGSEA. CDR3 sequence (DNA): TGCAGCGTCGTTTACAGCACAGATACGCAGTATTTT. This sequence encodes CSVVYSTDTQYF.

CDR3: CASSLGTGVPYGYTF. The CDR3 DNA follows: TGTGCCAGCAGCCTCGGGACAGGGGTCCCCTATGGCTACACCTTC. The gene calls are TRBV7-9 and TRBJ1-2; 10 nucleotides align to TRBD1. The V and J ends lost 5 bases and 4 bases, in that order; junction bases with no gene match: 7. The CDR3 is made up of 15 amino acids. CDR1 and CDR2 from the germline V gene are SEHNR and FQNEAQ (reference sequence).

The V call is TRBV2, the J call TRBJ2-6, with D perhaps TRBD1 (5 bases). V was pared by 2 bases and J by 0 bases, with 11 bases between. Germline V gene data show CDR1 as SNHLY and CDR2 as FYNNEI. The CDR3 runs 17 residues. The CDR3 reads CASSEQGIDSGANVLTF. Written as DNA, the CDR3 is TGTGCCAGCAGTGAACAGGGAATAGACTCTGGGGCCAACGTCCTGACTTTC.

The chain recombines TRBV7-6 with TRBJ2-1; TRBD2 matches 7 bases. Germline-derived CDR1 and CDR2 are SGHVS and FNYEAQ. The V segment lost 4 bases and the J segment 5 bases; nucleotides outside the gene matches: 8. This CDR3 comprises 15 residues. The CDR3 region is CASSSSGAFNNEQFF. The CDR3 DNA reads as TGTGCCAGCAGCTCTAGCGGAGCCTTTAACAATGAGCAGTTCTTC.

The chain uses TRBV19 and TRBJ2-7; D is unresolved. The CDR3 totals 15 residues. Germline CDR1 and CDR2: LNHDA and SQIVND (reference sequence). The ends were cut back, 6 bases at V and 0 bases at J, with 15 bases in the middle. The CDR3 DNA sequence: TGTGCCAGTAGGGCCTCAGCGTTTAGCTCCTACGAGCAGTACTTC. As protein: CASRASAFSSYEQYF.

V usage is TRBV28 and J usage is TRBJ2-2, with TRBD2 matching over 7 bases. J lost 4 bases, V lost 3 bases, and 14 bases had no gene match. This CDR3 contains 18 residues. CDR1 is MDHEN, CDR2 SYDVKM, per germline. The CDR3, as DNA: TGTGCCAGCAGTTTGGTAGTACAATGGGAGGGGATCACCGGGGAGCTGTTTTTT. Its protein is CASSLVVQWEGITGELFF.

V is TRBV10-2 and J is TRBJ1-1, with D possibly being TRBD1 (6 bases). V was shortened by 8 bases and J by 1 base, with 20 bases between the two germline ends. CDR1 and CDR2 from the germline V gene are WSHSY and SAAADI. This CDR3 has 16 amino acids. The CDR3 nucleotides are TGCGCCAGCGAAGAACAGGGATTTGGTTCGAACACTGAAGCTTTCTTT. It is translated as CASEEQGFGSNTEAFF.

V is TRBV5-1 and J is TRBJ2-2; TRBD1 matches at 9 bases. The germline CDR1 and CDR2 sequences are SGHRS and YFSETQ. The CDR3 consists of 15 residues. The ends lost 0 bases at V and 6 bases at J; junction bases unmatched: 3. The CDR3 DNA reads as TGCGCCAGCAGCTTGGGGGACAGGGATCCCGGGGAGCTGTTTTTT. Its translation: CASSLGDRDPGELFF. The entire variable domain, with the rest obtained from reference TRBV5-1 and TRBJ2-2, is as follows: KAGVTQTPRYLIKTRGQQVTLSCSPISGHRSVSWYQQTPGQGLQFLFEYFSETQRNKGNFPGRFSGRQFSNSRSEMNVSTLELGDSALYLCASSLGDRDPGELFFGEGSRLTVL.

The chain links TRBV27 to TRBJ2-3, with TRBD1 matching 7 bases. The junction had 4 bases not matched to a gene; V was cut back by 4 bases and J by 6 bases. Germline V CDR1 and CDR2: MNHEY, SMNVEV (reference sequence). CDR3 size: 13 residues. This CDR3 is CASSSTGSDTQYF. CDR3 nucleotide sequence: TGTGCCAGCAGTTCGACAGGGTCGGATACGCAGTATTTT.

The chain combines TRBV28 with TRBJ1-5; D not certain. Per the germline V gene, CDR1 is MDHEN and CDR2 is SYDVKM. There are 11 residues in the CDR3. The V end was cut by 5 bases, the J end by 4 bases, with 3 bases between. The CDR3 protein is CASSANQPQHF. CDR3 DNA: TGTGCCAGCAGTGCAAATCAGCCCCAGCATTTT.

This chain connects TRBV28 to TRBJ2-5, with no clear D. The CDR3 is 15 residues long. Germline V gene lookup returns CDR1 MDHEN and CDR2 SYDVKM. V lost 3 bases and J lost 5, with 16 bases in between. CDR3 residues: CASSLTLRAGETQYF. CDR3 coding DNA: TGTGCCAGCAGTTTGACCCTACGGGCTGGGGAGACCCAGTACTTC.

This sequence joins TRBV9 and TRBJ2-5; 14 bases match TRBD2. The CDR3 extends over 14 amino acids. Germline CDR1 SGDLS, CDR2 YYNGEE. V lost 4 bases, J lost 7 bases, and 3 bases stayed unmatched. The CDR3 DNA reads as TGTGCCAGCAGCTACGGACTAGCGGGGGGGACCCAGTACTTC. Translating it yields CASSYGLAGGTQYF.

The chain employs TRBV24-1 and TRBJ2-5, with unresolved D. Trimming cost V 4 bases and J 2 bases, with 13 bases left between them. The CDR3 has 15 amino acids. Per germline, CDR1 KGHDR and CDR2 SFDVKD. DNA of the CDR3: TGTGCCACCAGTGACCACACCAGAGGTCAAGAGACCCAGTACTTC. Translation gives CATSDHTRGQETQYF.

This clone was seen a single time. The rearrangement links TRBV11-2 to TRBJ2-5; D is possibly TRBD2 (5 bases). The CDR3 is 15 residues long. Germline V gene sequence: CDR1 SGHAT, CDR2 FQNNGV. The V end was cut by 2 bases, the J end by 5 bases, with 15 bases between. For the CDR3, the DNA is TGTGCCAGCAGCTTACGAGCGGCACCCCAGGAGACCCAGTACTTC. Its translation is CASSLRAAPQETQYF.

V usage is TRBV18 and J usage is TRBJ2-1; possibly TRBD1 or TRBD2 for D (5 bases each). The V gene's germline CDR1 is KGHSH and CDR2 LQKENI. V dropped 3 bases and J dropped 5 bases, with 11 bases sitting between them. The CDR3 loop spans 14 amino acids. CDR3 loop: CASSPGTADNEQFF. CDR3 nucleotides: TGTGCCAGCTCACCGGGGACGGCTGACAATGAGCAGTTCTTC.

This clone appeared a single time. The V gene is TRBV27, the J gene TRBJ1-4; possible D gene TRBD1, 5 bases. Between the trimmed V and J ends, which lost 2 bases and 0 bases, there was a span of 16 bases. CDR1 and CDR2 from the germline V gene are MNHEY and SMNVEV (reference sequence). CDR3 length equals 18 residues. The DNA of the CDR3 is TGTGCCAGCAGTTTAAAGGGACGCCAATATGCAACTAATGAAAAACTGTTTTTT. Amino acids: CASSLKGRQYATNEKLFF.

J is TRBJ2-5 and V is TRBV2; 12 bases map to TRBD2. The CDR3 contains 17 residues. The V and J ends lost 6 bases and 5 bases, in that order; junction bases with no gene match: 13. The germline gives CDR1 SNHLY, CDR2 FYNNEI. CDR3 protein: CASRVGLAGGWLETQYF. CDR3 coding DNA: TGTGCCAGCAGGGTTGGGCTAGCGGGAGGGTGGTTGGAGACCCAGTACTTC.

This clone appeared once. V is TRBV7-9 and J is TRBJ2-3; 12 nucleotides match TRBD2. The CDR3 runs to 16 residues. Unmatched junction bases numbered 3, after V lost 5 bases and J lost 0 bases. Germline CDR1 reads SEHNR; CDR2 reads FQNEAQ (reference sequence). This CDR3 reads CASSLTSGGSTDTQYF. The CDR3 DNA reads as TGTGCCAGCAGCCTGACTAGCGGGGGTAGCACAGATACGCAGTATTTT.

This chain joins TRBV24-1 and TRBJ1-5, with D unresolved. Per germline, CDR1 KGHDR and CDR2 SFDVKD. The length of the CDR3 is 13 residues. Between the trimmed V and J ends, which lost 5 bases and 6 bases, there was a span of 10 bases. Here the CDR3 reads CATSALEGQPQHF. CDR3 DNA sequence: TGTGCCACCAGTGCCCTGGAGGGTCAGCCCCAGCATTTT.

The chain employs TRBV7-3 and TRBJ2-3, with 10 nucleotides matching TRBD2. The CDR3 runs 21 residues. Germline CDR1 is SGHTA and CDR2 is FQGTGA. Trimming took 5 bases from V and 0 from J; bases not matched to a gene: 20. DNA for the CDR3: TGTGCCAGCAGCCTAAAGGCCGTAGGGAGCGGGAGGGCTAGTAGCACAGATACGCAGTATTTT. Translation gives CASSLKAVGSGRASSTDTQYF.

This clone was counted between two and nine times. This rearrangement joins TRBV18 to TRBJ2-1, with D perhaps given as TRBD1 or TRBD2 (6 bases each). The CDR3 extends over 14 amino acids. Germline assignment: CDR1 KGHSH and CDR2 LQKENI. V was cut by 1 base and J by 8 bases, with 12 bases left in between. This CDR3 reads CASSPRGAQDEQFF. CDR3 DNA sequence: TGTGCCAGCTCACCACGGGGGGCACAGGATGAGCAGTTCTTC.

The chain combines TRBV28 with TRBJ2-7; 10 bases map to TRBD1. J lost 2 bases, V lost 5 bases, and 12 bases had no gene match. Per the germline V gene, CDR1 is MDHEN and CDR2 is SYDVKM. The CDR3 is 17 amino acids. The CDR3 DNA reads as TGTGCCAGCAGTACAGAGAAAGACAGGGGGCCCACCTACGAGCAGTACTTC. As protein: CASSTEKDRGPTYEQYF.

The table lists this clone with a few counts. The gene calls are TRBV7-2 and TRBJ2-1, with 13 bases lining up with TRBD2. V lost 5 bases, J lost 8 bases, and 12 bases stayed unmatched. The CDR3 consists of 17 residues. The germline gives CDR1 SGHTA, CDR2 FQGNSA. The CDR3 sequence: CASSPLGLAGEFHEQFF. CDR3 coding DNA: TGTGCCAGCAGCCCGCTAGGACTAGCGGGAGAATTCCATGAGCAGTTCTTC.